This entry features one TCR beta chain sequence. Its antigen is unknown. These data are taken from a study of circulating CD8 cells and anti-PD-1 response in melanoma. Study-level background: About 45% of the 13 patients had prior targeted therapy or immunotherapy; seven did not.

Live CD3+CD8+TCRalphabeta+ cells were sorted into four subsets by PD-1 and/or TIGIT. Using around 14 ng of total RNA, TCR libraries were made with the QIAseq Immune Repertoire TCR panel. TCRdb ran MiXCR on the reads and lists one entry per CDR3 protein. Among about 510 distinct CDR3 sequences listed, 5.9% were seen once. The germline V and J ends were trimmed by 8 bases and 0 bases, with 8 bases remaining between them. This CDR3 is built from 13 residues. Germline CDR1 and CDR2: LNHDA and SQIVND (reference sequence). Study-wide results and limits: Patients included both untreated and previously treated individuals. TIGIT repertoires were least diverse, DNEG repertoires most diverse.

The V call is TRBV19, the J call TRBJ1-5; D not resolved. The clonotype originates from a human donor with melanoma. Specimen: CD8+ T cells from PBMCs, collected at baseline or after one month of anti-PD-1 therapy (not recorded which). The CDR3 spells CASDEYSNQPQHF. CDR3 DNA: TGTGCCAGTGATGAATATAGCAATCAGCCCCAGCATTTT.